This T cell receptor beta chain is from a study of blood T cell repertoires in COVID-19. Overall study: COVID-19 samples, acute and convalescent, were from the United States, Italy and Spain. In each case, the material was cDNA or gDNA derived from T cells, B-cell-depleted T cells, or PBMCs.

The V gene lost 3 bases and the J gene lost 9 bases, with 12 bases spanning the gap. The CDR3 totals 13 residues. Per the germline V gene, CDR1 is GTSNPN and CDR2 is SVGIG (reference sequence). Authors' data handling: How many nucleated cells were present was estimated from reference gene primer amplification. Sequencing used immunoSEQ multiplex PCR; TCRdb keeps in-frame clones, though not all of them. That table supplies the V and J calls and clone size; D and trimming were determined from the DNA. This sample has tens of thousands of clones, with 80% to 90% found just once. Enrolled during active infection, Seattle patients were then followed longitudinally.

This receptor was taken from a man aged 50-60 years with COVID-19, enrolled during active disease. The chain is built from TRBV30 and TRBJ1-6, with D perhaps matching TRBD1 (6 bases). Material: peripheral blood. DNA for the CDR3: TGTGCCTGGAGCCGACAGGAAACTTCACCCCTCCACTTT. Its translation: CAWSRQETSPLHF.